Given below is one T cell receptor beta chain in context. The specificity of this receptor is unknown. The input lacks base qualities; no much larger clone sits a single base away. Other DNA sequences in the sample encode the same CDR3. High-throughput TCR profiling via ImmunoSEQ was performed on the 80 to 100 tumor samples. As for the authors' bioinformatics: Repertoire diversity metrics included richness (unique productive sequences), clonality, evenness and relatedness; Bhattacharyya coefficient assessed similarity between samples. Conclusions stayed consistent in a sensitivity analysis that left out TCRs with fewer than two reads. Drawn from immuneACCESS, this table holds only the in-frame rearrangements with V and J called that TCRdb kept. Clones are partly lost; checked studies trace under half to an unresolved V gene and leave the rest unexplained. That table supplies the V and J calls and clone size; D and trimming were determined from the DNA. The sample includes roughly 6,300 clones, with 60% to 85% observed a single time. Over 5.5% of the sample goes to the ten largest clones.

The source of the sample is a study of high-grade serous ovarian cancer treatment subgroups (dated by TCRdb to about 2021). Regarding the complete study: On average, sequencing produced roughly 14,000 reads and under 9,000 unique TCR beta rearrangements for each sample. Under a laparoscopic triage algorithm, patients with high-grade serous ovarian cancer were grouped by complete gross resection or by neoadjuvant chemotherapy response, and the study profiled the TCR beta repertoires of these patients. The 30-patient cohort included roughly ten patients with no residual disease after primary surgery (R0), roughly ten excellent NACT responders, and roughly ten poor NACT responders. Each patient contributed one primary tumor and two metastatic tumor samples, giving 90 samples in total. The study at large found these results: Neoantigen level correlated positively with TCR clonal relatedness, and copy number variation and mutation load from whole-genome sequencing showed a positive trend with TCR clonal relatedness. TCR repertoire analyses were focused on CDR3, and CDR1 and CDR2 were not analyzed. Bulk tumor TCR sequencing lacked spatial information, limiting insight into HGSC tumor complexity and diversity. Repertoire similarity ranging from roughly 0.1 to 0.79 was observed between tumors from the same patient, whereas almost no similarity was observed between different patients.

Relative to germline, V is 2 bases shorter and J is 5 bases shorter, with 12 bases between their ends. There are 15 amino acids in the CDR3, from cysteine to phenylalanine inclusive. Just the 45-base CDR3 DNA is kept, in frame starting at base 1. The germline V gene (reference sequence) supplies CDR1 MNHEY and CDR2 SMNVEV. Collection of tumor samples took place before definitive surgery or chemotherapy. Genomic DNA was extracted by the MD Anderson Biospecimen Extraction Resource, and TCR sequencing was done by the MD Anderson Cancer Genomics Laboratory. This TCR derives from a human donor with high-grade serous ovarian cancer. Sequencing was done on a sample of tumor tissue. The V and J genes are TRBV27 and TRBJ2-2, and the D gene may be TRBD2, 6 bases matching. The nucleotides read TGTGCCAGCAGTTTAAGGGGACTGGGTACCGGGGAGCTGTTTTTT. Its product reads: CASSLRGLGTGELFF.